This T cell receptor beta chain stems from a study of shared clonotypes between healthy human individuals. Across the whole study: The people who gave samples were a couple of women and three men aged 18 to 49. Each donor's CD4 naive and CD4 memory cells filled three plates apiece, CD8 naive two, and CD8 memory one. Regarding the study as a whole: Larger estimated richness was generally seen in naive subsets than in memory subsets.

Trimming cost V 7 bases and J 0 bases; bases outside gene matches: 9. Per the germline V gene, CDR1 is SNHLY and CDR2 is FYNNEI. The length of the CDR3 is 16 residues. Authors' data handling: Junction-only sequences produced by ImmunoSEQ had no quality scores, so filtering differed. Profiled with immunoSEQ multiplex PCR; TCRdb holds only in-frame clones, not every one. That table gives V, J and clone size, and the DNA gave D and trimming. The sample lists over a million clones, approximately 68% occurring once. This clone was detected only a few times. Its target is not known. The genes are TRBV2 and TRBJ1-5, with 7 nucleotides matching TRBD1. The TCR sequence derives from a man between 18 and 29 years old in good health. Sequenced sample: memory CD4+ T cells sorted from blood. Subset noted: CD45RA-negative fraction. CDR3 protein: CASTEGQAYSNQPQHF. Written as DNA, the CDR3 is TGTGCCAGCACCGAAGGACAGGCTTATAGCAATCAGCCCCAGCATTTT.